What follows are 10 T cell receptor beta chains derived from one specimen sequenced in a study of blood T cell repertoires in COVID-19. Produced via immunoSEQ multiplex PCR; TCRdb's table is partial and in-frame only. The table shows 95,000 to 150,000 clones, with 84% occurring only once. Material: PBMCs or T cells enriched from blood (not recorded which). The receptor source for this set is a woman between 25 and 40 years old who had recovered from COVID-19.

The rearrangement links TRBV6-2 or TRBV6-3 to TRBJ1-1; no definite D call. The CDR3 contains 14 residues. The germline V gene encodes CDR1 MNHEY and CDR2 SVGEGT. Trimming stripped 0 bases from V and 5 bases from J, with 10 bases between. The CDR3 DNA follows: TGTGCCAGCAGTTACTCTGCGGTGAGGACTGAAGCTTTCTTT. This codes for CASSYSAVRTEAFF.

V is TRBV10-3 and J is TRBJ1-5; 9 nucleotides match TRBD1. V lost 6 bases to trimming and J lost 5 bases; unmatched junction nucleotides: 5. This CDR3 has 14 residues. The germline V gene encodes CDR1 ENHRY and CDR2 SYGVKD. CDR3 in amino acids: CAISPGQGHQPQHF. The CDR3 DNA is TGTGCCATCAGCCCGGGACAGGGACATCAGCCCCAGCATTTT.

This chain uses TRBV12-5 with TRBJ2-1; D is perhaps TRBD2 (5 bases). The V end lost 1 base, the J end lost 5 bases, and 15 bases lay between the germline ends. The germline CDR1 and CDR2 sequences are LGHNT and FRNRAP. The CDR3 is 16 residues long. CDR3 sequence (DNA): TGTGCTAGTGGTTTGGCCCGGGCAGGACTCAACAATGAGCAGTTCTTC. Its translation: CASGLARAGLNNEQFF.

The rearrangement links TRBV6-5 to TRBJ1-1; D is perhaps TRBD1 (5 bases). The CDR3 spans 15 residues. CDR1 is MNHEY, CDR2 SVGAGI, per germline. Trimming pared 2 bases from V and 7 bases from J, leaving 17 bases between. CDR3: CASSYRGLFYDEAFF. CDR3 DNA sequence: TGTGCCAGCAGTTACCGGGGACTCTTCTATGATGAAGCTTTCTTT.

This clone occurred a few times. The chain links TRBV4-1 to TRBJ2-1; TRBD2 matches at 7 bases. With 4 bases clipped from V and 5 bases from J, the junction kept 14 bases outside the gene matches. Germline V gene sequence: CDR1 MGHRA, CDR2 YSYEKL. The CDR3 is 17 residues long. DNA for the CDR3: TGCGCCAGCAGCCCGGGGACTTGGCTAGCGGAAAACAATGAGCAGTTCTTC. It encodes CASSPGTWLAENNEQFF.

This chain links TRBV27 with TRBJ1-2; weak D call: TRBD1 (6 bases). Deletions cut 0 bases from V and 0 bases from J, with 11 bases between. This CDR3 is 16 amino acids long. In germline, CDR1 is MNHEY, CDR2 SMNVEV (reference sequence). CDR3 in amino acids: CASSLSNGGPNYGYTF. The CDR3 bases are TGTGCCAGCAGTTTATCGAACGGGGGGCCTAACTATGGCTACACCTTC.

This chain joins TRBV7-9 and TRBJ2-7; the match to TRBD2 covers 9 bases. Germline CDR1 SEHNR, CDR2 FQNEAQ (reference sequence). The J segment lost 6 bases and the V segment lost 8 bases, leaving 5 bases of the junction unmatched. The CDR3 is made up of 12 amino acids. The CDR3 DNA sequence: TGTGCCAGCGGCGGGAGGGCCGCCGAGCAGTACTTC. It specifies CASGGRAAEQYF.

The chain has TRBV13 and TRBJ1-1, with 8 bases aligning to TRBD1. The V and J ends lost 7 bases and 1 base, in that order; junction bases with no gene match: 5. This CDR3 has 14 amino acids. Germline CDR1 and CDR2: PRHDT and FYEKMQ (reference sequence). CDR3 amino acids: CASTTRGQNTEAFF. CDR3 coding DNA: TGTGCCAGCACCACCAGGGGGCAGAACACTGAAGCTTTCTTT.

The V and J genes are TRBV2 and TRBJ1-5; D is perhaps TRBD1 (5 bases). Germline CDR1 and CDR2: SNHLY and FYNNEI. CDR3 length: 15 residues. V gave up 1 base and J gave up 7 bases, with 14 bases separating them. CDR3 sequence (DNA): TGTGCCAGCAGTGAAGGGCGGGGATCAGGGCAGCCCCAGCATTTT. Amino acids: CASSEGRGSGQPQHF. The variable domain in full, with the rest retrieved from reference TRBV2 and TRBJ1-5, is EPEVTQTPSHQVTQMGQEVILRCVPISNHLYFYWYRQILGQKVEFLVSFYNNEISEKSEIFDDQFSVERPDGSNFTLKIRSTKLEDSAMYFCASSEGRGSGQPQHFGDGTRLSIL.

This chain uses TRBV24-1 with TRBJ2-2, with TRBD2 matching 15 bases. V lost 5 bases, J lost 6 bases, and 6 bases stayed unmatched. The V gene's germline CDR1 is KGHDR and CDR2 SFDVKD. There are 17 residues in the CDR3. The CDR3 sequence: CATSALGLAGGPGELFF. The CDR3 DNA follows: TGTGCCACCAGTGCCCTAGGACTAGCGGGAGGGCCCGGGGAGCTGTTTTTT.